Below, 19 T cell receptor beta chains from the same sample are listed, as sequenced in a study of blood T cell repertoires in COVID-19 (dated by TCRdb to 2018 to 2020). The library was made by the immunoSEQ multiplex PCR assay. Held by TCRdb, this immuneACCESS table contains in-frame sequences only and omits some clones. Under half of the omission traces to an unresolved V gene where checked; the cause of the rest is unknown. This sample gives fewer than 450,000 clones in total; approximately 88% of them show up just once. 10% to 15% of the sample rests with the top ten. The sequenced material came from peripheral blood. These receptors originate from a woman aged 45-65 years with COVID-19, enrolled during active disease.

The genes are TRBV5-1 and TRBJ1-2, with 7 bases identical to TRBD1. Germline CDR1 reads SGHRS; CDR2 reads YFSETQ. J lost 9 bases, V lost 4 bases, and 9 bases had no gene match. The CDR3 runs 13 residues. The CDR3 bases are TGCGCCAGCAGCATCGGGACAGTGCATAGCTACACCTTC. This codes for CASSIGTVHSYTF.

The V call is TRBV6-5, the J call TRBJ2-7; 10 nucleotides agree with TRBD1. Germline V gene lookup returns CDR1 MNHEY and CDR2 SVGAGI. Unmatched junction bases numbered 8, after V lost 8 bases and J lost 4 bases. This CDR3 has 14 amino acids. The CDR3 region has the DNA TGTGCCAGCGGGGAAAGGACAGGGGGTTACGAGCAGTACTTC. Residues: CASGERTGGYEQYF.

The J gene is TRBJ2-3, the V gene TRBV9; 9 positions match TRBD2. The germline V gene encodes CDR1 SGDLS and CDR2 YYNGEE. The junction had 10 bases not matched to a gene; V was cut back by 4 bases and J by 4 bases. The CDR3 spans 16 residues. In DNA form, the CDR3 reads TGTGCCAGCAGCTCTCGGCGGGGGGGCTGGCCAGATACGCAGTATTTT. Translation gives CASSSRRGGWPDTQYF.

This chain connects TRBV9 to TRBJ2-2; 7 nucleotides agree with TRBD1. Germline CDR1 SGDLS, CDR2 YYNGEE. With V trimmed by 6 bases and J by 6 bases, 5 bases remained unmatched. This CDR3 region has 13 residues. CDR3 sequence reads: CASKQGSAGELFF. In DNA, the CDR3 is TGTGCCAGCAAACAGGGGTCCGCCGGGGAGCTGTTTTTT. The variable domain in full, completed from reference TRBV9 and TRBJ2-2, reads DSGVTQTPKHLITATGQRVTLRCSPRSGDLSVYWYQQSLDQGLQFLIQYYNGEERAKGNILERFSAQQFPDLHSELNLSSLELGDSALYFCASKQGSAGELFFGEGSRLTVL.

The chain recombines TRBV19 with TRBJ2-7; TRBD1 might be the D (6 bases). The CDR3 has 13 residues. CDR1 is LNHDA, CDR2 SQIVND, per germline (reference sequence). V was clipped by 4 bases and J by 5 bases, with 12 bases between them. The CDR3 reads CASSTQGYHEQYF. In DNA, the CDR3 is TGTGCCAGTAGTACACAGGGTTACCACGAGCAGTACTTC.

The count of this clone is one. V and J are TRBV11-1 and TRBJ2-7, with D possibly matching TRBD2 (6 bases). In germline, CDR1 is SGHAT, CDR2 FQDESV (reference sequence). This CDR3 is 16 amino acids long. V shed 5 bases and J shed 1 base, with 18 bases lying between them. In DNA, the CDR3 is TGTGCCAGCAGCCCCTTATCTGGAGGGTTTTCCTACGAGCAGTACTTC. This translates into CASSPLSGGFSYEQYF.

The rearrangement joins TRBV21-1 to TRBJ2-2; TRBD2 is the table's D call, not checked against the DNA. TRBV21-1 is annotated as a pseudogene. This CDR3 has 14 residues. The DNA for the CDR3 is TGTGCCAGCAATGATAGGGGGGGCACCGGGGAGCTGTTTTTT. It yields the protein CASNDRGGTGELFF.

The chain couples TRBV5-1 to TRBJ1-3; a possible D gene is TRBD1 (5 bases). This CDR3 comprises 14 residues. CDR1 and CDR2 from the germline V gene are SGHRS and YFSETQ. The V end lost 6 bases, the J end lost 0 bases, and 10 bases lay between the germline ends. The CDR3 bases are TGCGCCAGCAAGGGGCAGTCCTCTGGAAACACCATATATTTT. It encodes CASKGQSSGNTIYF.

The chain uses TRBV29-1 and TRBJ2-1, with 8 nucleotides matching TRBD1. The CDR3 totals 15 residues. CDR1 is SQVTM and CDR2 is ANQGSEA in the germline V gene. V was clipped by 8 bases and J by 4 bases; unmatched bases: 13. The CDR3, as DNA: TGCAGCATCCAAACCCGGGACAGGAGATACAATGAGCAGTTCTTC. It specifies CSIQTRDRRYNEQFF.

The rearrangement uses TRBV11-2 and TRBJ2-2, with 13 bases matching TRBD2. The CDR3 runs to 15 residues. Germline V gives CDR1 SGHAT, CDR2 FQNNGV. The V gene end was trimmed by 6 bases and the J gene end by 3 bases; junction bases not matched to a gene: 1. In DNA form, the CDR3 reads TGTGCCAGCAGTGGACTAGCGGGGGACACCGGGGAGCTGTTTTTT. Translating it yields CASSGLAGDTGELFF. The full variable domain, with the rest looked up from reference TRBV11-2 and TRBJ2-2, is EAGVAQSPRYKIIEKRQSVAFWCNPISGHATLYWYQQILGQGPKLLIQFQNNGVVDDSQLPKDRFSAERLKGVDSTLKIQPAKLEDSAVYLCASSGLAGDTGELFFGEGSRLTVL.

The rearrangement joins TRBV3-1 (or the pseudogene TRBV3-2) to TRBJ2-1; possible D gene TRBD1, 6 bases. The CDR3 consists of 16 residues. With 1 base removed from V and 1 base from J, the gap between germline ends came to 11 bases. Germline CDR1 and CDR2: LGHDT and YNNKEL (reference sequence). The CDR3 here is CASSQVGGMSYNEQFF. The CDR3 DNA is TGTGCCAGCAGCCAAGTAGGGGGTATGTCCTACAATGAGCAGTTCTTC.

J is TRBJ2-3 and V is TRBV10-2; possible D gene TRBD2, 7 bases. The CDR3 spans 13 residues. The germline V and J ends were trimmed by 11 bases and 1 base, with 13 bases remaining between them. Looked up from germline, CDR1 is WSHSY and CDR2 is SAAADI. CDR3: CASEGGGTDTQYF. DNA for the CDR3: TGCGCCTCCGAGGGGGGGGGCACAGATACGCAGTATTTT.

CDR3 in amino acids: CASSLHGSGNTIYF. CDR3 coding DNA: TGTGCCAGCAGCCTTCACGGCTCTGGAAACACCATATATTTT. The rearrangement uses TRBV4-2 and TRBJ1-3; D is undetermined. The CDR3 sequence is 14 residues long. V was shortened by 4 bases and J by 0 bases, with 7 bases between the two germline ends. The V gene's germline CDR1 is LGHNA and CDR2 YNFKEQ.

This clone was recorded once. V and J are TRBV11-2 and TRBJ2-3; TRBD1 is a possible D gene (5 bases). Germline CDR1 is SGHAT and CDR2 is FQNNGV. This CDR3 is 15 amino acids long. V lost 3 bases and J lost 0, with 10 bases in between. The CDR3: CASSFTGDSTDTQYF. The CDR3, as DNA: TGTGCCAGCAGCTTTACAGGAGATAGCACAGATACGCAGTATTTT. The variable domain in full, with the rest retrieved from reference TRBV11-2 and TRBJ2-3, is EAGVAQSPRYKIIEKRQSVAFWCNPISGHATLYWYQQILGQGPKLLIQFQNNGVVDDSQLPKDRFSAERLKGVDSTLKIQPAKLEDSAVYLCASSFTGDSTDTQYFGPGTRLTVL.

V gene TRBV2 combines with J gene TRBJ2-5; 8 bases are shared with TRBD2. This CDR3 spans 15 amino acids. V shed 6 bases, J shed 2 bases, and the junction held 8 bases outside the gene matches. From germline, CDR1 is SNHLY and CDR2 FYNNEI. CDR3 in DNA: TGTGCCAGCAGCCTGCTCAGCGGGAGTCAAGAGACCCAGTACTTC. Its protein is CASSLLSGSQETQYF.

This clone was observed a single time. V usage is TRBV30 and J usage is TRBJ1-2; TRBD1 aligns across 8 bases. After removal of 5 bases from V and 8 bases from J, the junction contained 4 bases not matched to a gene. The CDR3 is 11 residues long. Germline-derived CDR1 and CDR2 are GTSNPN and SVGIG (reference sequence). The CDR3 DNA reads TGTGCCTGGTCAGGGGGCAGGGGCTACACCTTC. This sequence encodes CAWSGGRGYTF.

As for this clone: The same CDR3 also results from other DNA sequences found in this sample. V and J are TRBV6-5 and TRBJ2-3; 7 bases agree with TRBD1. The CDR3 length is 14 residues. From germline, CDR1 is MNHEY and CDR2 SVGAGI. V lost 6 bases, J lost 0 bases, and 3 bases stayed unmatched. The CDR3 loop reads CASRPGQSTDTQYF. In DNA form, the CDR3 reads TGTGCCAGCAGGCCGGGACAGAGCACAGATACGCAGTATTTT.

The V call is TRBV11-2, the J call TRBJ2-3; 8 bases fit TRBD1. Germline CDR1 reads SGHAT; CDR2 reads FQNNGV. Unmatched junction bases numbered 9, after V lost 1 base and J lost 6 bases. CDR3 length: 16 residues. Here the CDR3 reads CASSLGGTGYYDTQYF. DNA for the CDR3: TGTGCCAGCAGCTTAGGTGGGACAGGATATTACGATACGCAGTATTTT.

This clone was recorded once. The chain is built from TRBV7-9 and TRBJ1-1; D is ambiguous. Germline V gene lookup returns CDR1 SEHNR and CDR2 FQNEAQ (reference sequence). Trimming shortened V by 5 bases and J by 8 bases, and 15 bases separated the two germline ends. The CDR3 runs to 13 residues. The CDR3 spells CASSPTDKFEAFF. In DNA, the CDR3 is TGTGCCAGCAGCCCCACAGATAAGTTCGAAGCTTTCTTT.